These T cell receptor beta chains were read from a single sample in a study of CD8+ T cells in alopecia areata. Using immunoSEQ multiplex PCR, the repertoire was profiled, and TCRdb retains in-frame clones only, with some absent. The sample records 120,000 or so clones, less than 45% being singletons. The specimen sequenced was CD4+ T cells sorted from blood. These receptors were taken from a human donor with alopecia areata. Both conserved end residues are part of each CDR3. Each record gives: V gene, D gene, J gene, clone size, CDR3 protein, CDR3 DNA. D genes are given only for firm matches. Only some rows state a clone size, as once, few, many or a class for expanded clones.

>TRBV30|-|TRBJ1-1|-
CAWSLQMNTEAFF
TGTGCCTGGAGTCTGCAGATGAACACTGAAGCTTTCTTT
>TRBV6-7|TRBD1|TRBJ2-7|-
CASSPNDRAYEQYF
TGTGCCAGCAGCCCTAACGACAGGGCCTACGAGCAGTACTTC
>TRBV30|-|TRBJ1-2|-
CAWSASGGYTF
TGTGCCTGGAGTGCCTCGGGAGGCTACACCTTC
>TRBV30|-|TRBJ2-1|-
CAWERGAYNEQFF
TGTGCCTGGGAAAGGGGGGCCTACAATGAGCAGTTCTTC
>TRBV4-1|-|TRBJ2-7|-
CASSFAHEQYF
TGCGCCAGCAGCTTCGCCCACGAGCAGTACTTC
>TRBV5-1|TRBD2|TRBJ2-5|-
CASSTVGRAQETQYF
TGCGCCAGCAGCACCGTCGGGAGGGCCCAGGAGACCCAGTACTTC
>TRBV11-2|TRBD1|TRBJ2-7|once
CASSSLRDRGLEQYF
TGTGCCAGCAGCTCCCTCCGGGACAGGGGGCTCGAGCAGTACTTC
>TRBV29-1|-|TRBJ2-5|few
CSSRLESGETQYF
TGCAGCTCCCGACTGGAGTCGGGGGAGACCCAGTACTTC
>TRBV30|-|TRBJ2-3|-
CAWSAVGDTQYF
TGTGCCTGGAGTGCCGTGGGGGATACGCAGTATTTT
>TRBV30|-|TRBJ1-5|-
CAWSGVDNQPQHF
TGTGCCTGGAGTGGGGTCGATAATCAGCCCCAGCATTTT
>TRBV5-1|-|TRBJ1-1|-
CASSWQENTEAFF
TGCGCCAGCAGCTGGCAGGAGAACACTGAAGCTTTCTTT
>TRBV29-1|TRBD1|TRBJ2-2|-
CSVRGQGATGELFF
TGCAGCGTACGCGGACAGGGGGCCACCGGGGAGCTGTTTTTT
>TRBV4-1|TRBD2|TRBJ2-5|-
CASSQISAGGPQETQYF
TGCGCCAGCAGCCAGATCTCAGCGGGGGGCCCCCAAGAGACCCAGTACTTC
>TRBV29-1|-|TRBJ1-1|-
CSAGGGFTEAFF
TGCAGCGCGGGTGGGGGATTCACTGAAGCTTTCTTT
>TRBV5-4|-|TRBJ2-3|-
CASSPARGSDTQYF
TGTGCCAGCAGCCCCGCTCGGGGGTCAGATACGCAGTATTTT
>TRBV2|-|TRBJ2-4|-
CASTTRAKNIQYF
TGTGCCAGCACTACCCGGGCCAAAAACATTCAGTACTTC
>TRBV5-1|-|TRBJ2-4|-
CASSLGDLAKNIQYF
TGCGCCAGCAGCTTGGGGGATCTAGCCAAAAACATTCAGTACTTC